Below, one T cell receptor (beta chain) is given with its context. Clones were sequenced by immunoSEQ multiplex PCR, and TCRdb holds only the in-frame ones, with some missing. Of approximately 190,000 clones in the sample, 86% were seen once. The sample belongs to a study of blood T cell repertoires in COVID-19. The CDR3 loop spans 16 amino acids. V dropped 0 bases and J dropped 7; count of bases not matched to a gene: 6. CDR1 and CDR2 (germline): LGHNA, YNFKEQ. This rearrangement joins TRBV4-2 to TRBJ1-1, with TRBD1 matching over 12 bases. Material for sequencing was PBMCs or T cells enriched from blood (not recorded which). The origin of this receptor is a woman aged 35 to 49 in a cohort exposed to, infected with or recovered from COVID-19 (not recorded which). DNA of the CDR3: TGTGCCAGCAGCCAAGATTGGGACAGGGGGCTGTTTGAAGCTTTCTTT. Its protein is CASSQDWDRGLFEAFF.